This entry features one T cell receptor (beta chain) sequence. CDR3 size: 16 residues. CDR1 is MNHNY, CDR2 SVGAGI, per germline (reference sequence). V was shortened by 0 bases and J by 0 bases, with 10 bases between the two germline ends. This entry belongs to a study of cytomegalovirus exposure and HLA in healthy donors. The data were produced by immunoSEQ multiplex PCR, yet TCRdb's version contains in-frame clones alone and is incomplete. The sample includes around 300,000 clones, roughly 87% seen only once; the top ten take roughly 1.2%. The J gene is TRBJ2-3, the V gene TRBV6-6; TRBD2 is a possible D gene (5 bases). The sample was PBMCs. This TCR derives from a woman aged 30 to 39 in good health and CMV-seropositive. CDR3 in DNA: TGTGCCAGCAGTTACTCGGCGGGTTATAGCACAGATACGCAGTATTTT. Translated, it gives CASSYSAGYSTDTQYF.